The 32 T cell receptor beta chains below all came from one sample that was sequenced in a study of cytomegalovirus exposure and HLA in healthy donors. The protocol was immunoSEQ multiplex PCR, while the TCRdb copy is restricted to in-frame clones and leaves out a portion. This table holds about 73,000 clones, about 95% found once. Sequences were obtained from PBMCs. Every receptor here comes from a young man in good health and CMV-seronegative.

V gene TRBV14 combines with J gene TRBJ1-3; TRBD1 matches at 7 bases. The CDR3 is 14 amino acids. Trimming removed 4 bases from V and 2 bases from J; junction bases left unmatched: 2. The germline V gene encodes CDR1 SGHDN and CDR2 FVKESK. CDR3 DNA: TGTGCCAGCAGCCGAGGGACAGCTGGAAACACCATATATTTT. This gives the protein CASSRGTAGNTIYF.

The DNA of the CDR3 is TGTGCCAGCAGACGAGACTTTGCAACTAATGAAAAACTGTTTTTT. Amino acids: CASRRDFATNEKLFF. The gene calls are TRBV6-5 and TRBJ1-4; D gene unclear. The CDR3 has 15 amino acids. From germline, CDR1 is MNHEY and CDR2 SVGAGI. V lost 6 bases and J 0 bases, leaving 11 bases between the germline ends.

V gene TRBV5-6 combines with J gene TRBJ1-2; D remains unclear. Trimming left V 4 bases short and J 8 bases short, with 15 bases between. Germline loops: CDR1 SGHDT, CDR2 YYEEEE. The length of the CDR3 is 13 residues. The CDR3 DNA reads as TGTGCCAGCAGCCCGGCGTTTGGAGGGGGCTACACCTTC. Translated: CASSPAFGGGYTF.

In this sample, this clone turned up once. The chain carries TRBV27 and TRBJ2-7, with 8 bases fitting TRBD1. The CDR3 has 14 amino acids. Germline assignment: CDR1 MNHEY and CDR2 SMNVEV (reference sequence). V shed 6 bases, J shed 2 bases, and the junction held 6 bases outside the gene matches. The CDR3 spells CASSDGTGPYEQYF. The DNA of the CDR3 is TGTGCCAGCAGCGACGGGACAGGTCCCTACGAGCAGTACTTC.

The rearrangement links TRBV27 to TRBJ2-2; 8 bases are a match to TRBD1. With V trimmed by 4 bases and J by 6 bases, 7 bases remained unmatched. From germline, CDR1 is MNHEY and CDR2 SMNVEV (reference sequence). CDR3 length: 15 amino acids. As DNA, the CDR3 is TGTGCCAGCAGTTCAGGGGGCGCGAGAGCCGGGGAGCTGTTTTTT. Its translation is CASSSGGARAGELFF.

The J gene is TRBJ2-7, the V gene TRBV6-5, with TRBD1 as a possible D gene (6 bases). The CDR3 is made up of 15 amino acids. Trimming left V 0 bases short and J 3 bases short, with 12 bases between. The germline V gene has CDR1 MNHEY and CDR2 SVGAGI. CDR3 coding DNA: TGTGCCAGCAGTTACTCCGGGACAATCAACTACGAGCAGTACTTC. Its protein product is CASSYSGTINYEQYF.

This chain uses TRBV9 with TRBJ2-5; TRBD2 agrees at 8 bases. The germline gives CDR1 SGDLS, CDR2 YYNGEE. CDR3 size: 17 residues. V dropped 0 bases and J dropped 5; count of bases not matched to a gene: 12. The CDR3 spells CASSVGGSGGLGETQYF. The CDR3 DNA is TGTGCCAGCAGCGTAGGGGGGAGCGGGGGATTGGGGGAGACCCAGTACTTC.

The chain uses TRBV7-8 and TRBJ1-2; unclear D gene. Between the trimmed V and J ends, which lost 2 bases and 3 bases, there was a span of 13 bases. The germline V gene has CDR1 SGHVS and CDR2 FQNEAQ. The CDR3 length is 15 residues. CDR3 sequence reads: CASSLSGLSDYGYTF. The CDR3 nucleotides are TGTGCCAGCAGCTTATCCGGTCTTTCCGACTATGGCTACACCTTC.

V is TRBV4-2 and J is TRBJ2-5; maybe TRBD2 (6 bases). The end of the DNA is better explained by TRBJ2-7, so the J call may be wrong. CDR3 size: 14 residues. Germline CDR1 and CDR2: LGHNA and YNFKEQ. The CDR3 loop is CASSPRDSSYEQYF. DNA for the CDR3: TGTGCCAGCAGCCCACGGGACTCTTCTTACGAGCAGTACTTC.

The chain is built from TRBV14 and TRBJ1-2; D remains ambiguous. CDR3 size: 15 residues. Germline V gives CDR1 SGHDN, CDR2 FVKESK. V lost 3 bases, J lost 4 bases, and 15 bases lay in between. The CDR3 nucleotides read TGTGCCAGCAGCCATGGAGTCTATGGAACCTATGGCTACACCTTC. Its translation is CASSHGVYGTYGYTF.

The J gene is TRBJ1-1, the V gene TRBV4-3, with TRBD1 matching 7 bases. With 0 bases clipped from V and 0 bases from J, the junction kept 7 bases outside the gene matches. Germline V CDR1 and CDR2: LGHNA, YSLEER. The CDR3 is 17 residues long. CDR3 in DNA: TGCGCCAGCAGCCAAGATAGGCGGACAGGAGTGAACACTGAAGCTTTCTTT. Translation gives CASSQDRRTGVNTEAFF.

J is TRBJ1-1 and V is TRBV6-1; D remains ambiguous. The CDR3 is made up of 13 amino acids. CDR1 and CDR2 (germline): MNHNS, SASEGT. Between the trimmed V and J ends, which lost 4 bases and 10 bases, there was a span of 16 bases. The CDR3 protein is CASSVRDNLRAFF. The CDR3 bases are TGTGCCAGCAGTGTCCGTGACAATTTAAGAGCTTTCTTT.

The J gene is TRBJ1-5, the V gene TRBV7-9, with TRBD1 as a possible D gene (6 bases). V lost 5 bases to trimming and J lost 0 bases, with 11 bases between them. This CDR3 is built from 15 residues. Germline lookup yields CDR1 SEHNR and CDR2 FQNEAQ (reference sequence). The CDR3 reads CASSHGQYSNQPQHF. CDR3 in DNA: TGTGCCAGCAGCCACGGACAGTATAGCAATCAGCCCCAGCATTTT.

This chain links TRBV5-5 with TRBJ1-1, with D hard to call. The CDR3 loop spans 12 amino acids. Per the germline V gene, CDR1 is SGHKS and CDR2 is YYEKEE (reference sequence). Deletions cut 4 bases from V and 6 bases from J, with 10 bases between. CDR3 coding DNA: TGTGCCAGCAGCGCTACCGGTGCTGAAGCTTTCTTT. Amino acid sequence: CASSATGAEAFF.

This chain connects TRBV9 to TRBJ1-5; D ambiguous. CDR1 SGDLS and CDR2 YYNGEE come from the germline V gene. V lost 0 bases to trimming and J lost 9 bases, with 10 bases between them. The CDR3 has 13 amino acids. Here the CDR3 DNA reads TGTGCCAGCAGCGTAGAGGCGGAATCGCCCCAGCATTTT. Encoded protein: CASSVEAESPQHF.

V is TRBV7-6 and J is TRBJ1-1; D might be TRBD1 (6 bases). This CDR3 contains 15 residues. Per the germline V gene, CDR1 is SGHVS and CDR2 is FNYEAQ. V dropped 3 bases and J dropped 6 bases, with 17 bases sitting between them. The CDR3 DNA sequence: TGTGCCAGCAGCTTTGGACAGCTTCTGGACGCTGAAGCTTTCTTT. This gives the protein CASSFGQLLDAEAFF.

The chain carries TRBV7-2 and TRBJ2-5; D is undetermined. V was trimmed by 7 bases and J by 7 bases, leaving 13 bases between them. Germline V gene data show CDR1 as SGHTA and CDR2 as FQGNSA. There are 12 residues in the CDR3. CDR3 in DNA: TGTGCCAGCACGAGTCGGGTAGGGACCCAGTACTTC. It specifies CASTSRVGTQYF.

The chain employs TRBV27 and TRBJ2-1, with 13 bases fitting TRBD2. CDR3 length: 17 residues. The germline CDR1 and CDR2 sequences are MNHEY and SMNVEV (reference sequence). V dropped 5 bases and J dropped 4; count of bases not matched to a gene: 8. CDR3: CASSPRLAGGLYNEQFF. In DNA form, the CDR3 reads TGTGCCAGCAGTCCAAGACTAGCGGGGGGCCTATACAATGAGCAGTTCTTC.

J is TRBJ1-1 and V is TRBV6-5; the D gene is possibly TRBD1 (6 bases). The V end was cut by 5 bases, the J end by 1 base, with 14 bases between. Germline V CDR1 and CDR2: MNHEY, SVGAGI. The CDR3 is 15 residues long. CDR3 amino acids: CASSLDSQPNTEAFF. Written as DNA, the CDR3 is TGTGCCAGCAGTCTGGACAGTCAGCCGAACACTGAAGCTTTCTTT.

The chain is built from TRBV27 and TRBJ2-1; TRBD1 matches 7 bases. The CDR3 has 16 amino acids. V shed 0 bases, J shed 7 bases, and the junction held 9 bases outside the gene matches. CDR1 is MNHEY and CDR2 is SMNVEV in the germline V gene (reference sequence). CDR3: CASSLSRWPQGNEQFF. The CDR3 DNA is TGTGCCAGCAGTTTATCGAGGTGGCCACAGGGGAATGAGCAGTTCTTC.

The V call is TRBV28, the J call TRBJ2-1; D possibly corresponds to TRBD1 (7 bases). V lost 2 bases and J 13 bases, leaving 12 bases between the germline ends. The CDR3 spans 12 residues. Per germline, CDR1 MDHEN and CDR2 SYDVKM. CDR3 DNA: TGTGCCAGCAGTTTAGGCAGGGGGGTCCAGTTCTTC. Encoded protein: CASSLGRGVQFF.

The chain has TRBV7-2 and TRBJ1-3; D not certain. This CDR3 spans 12 amino acids. V was pared by 4 bases and J by 5 bases, with 6 bases between. CDR1 is SGHTA, CDR2 FQGNSA, per germline. The CDR3 DNA reads as TGTGCCAGCAGCTCTAATAGAAACACCATATATTTT. Translated, it gives CASSSNRNTIYF.

The chain is built from TRBV6-6 and TRBJ2-6, with D tentatively TRBD2 (5 bases). The CDR3 is 16 residues long. Germline V lookup: CDR1 MNHNY, CDR2 SVGAGI (reference sequence). V lost 7 bases to trimming and J lost 1 base, with 14 bases between them. The CDR3 DNA is TGTGCCAGCACCCCCCTCGGACTTTCTGGGGCCAACGTCCTGACTTTC. It encodes CASTPLGLSGANVLTF.

The chain uses TRBV18 and TRBJ2-2, with no clear D. Germline assignment: CDR1 KGHSH and CDR2 LQKENI. This CDR3 contains 15 residues. Trimming removed 3 bases at V and 1 base at J, with 9 bases between. The CDR3 nucleotides read TGTGCCAGCTCACCTCCGGCGGTGAACACCGGGGAGCTGTTTTTT. Its translation: CASSPPAVNTGELFF.

The DNA of the CDR3 is TGTGCCAGCAGTTTTAGCTCTCAGAACTATGGCTACACCTTC. Its translation: CASSFSSQNYGYTF. The rearrangement joins TRBV28 to TRBJ1-2; no clear D. This CDR3 is 14 amino acids long. V lost 3 bases to trimming and J lost 2 bases, with 10 bases between them. Germline-derived CDR1 and CDR2 are MDHEN and SYDVKM.

The chain links TRBV4-3 to TRBJ1-1, with 8 bases identical to TRBD1. The CDR3 is 15 amino acids. The trim removed 1 base at V and 1 base at J, leaving 2 bases unmatched. Germline CDR1 LGHNA, CDR2 YSLEER. In DNA form, the CDR3 reads TGCGCCAGCAGCCAAGCAGGGACAGGGAACACTGAAGCTTTCTTT. Its translation is CASSQAGTGNTEAFF.

The chain couples TRBV9 to TRBJ2-1, with D maybe TRBD1 (5 bases). Trimming removed 0 bases from V and 2 bases from J, with 9 bases in between. CDR3 length: 15 residues. The germline gives CDR1 SGDLS, CDR2 YYNGEE. CDR3 sequence reads: CASSVVQGTYNEQFF. In nucleotides, the CDR3 is TGTGCCAGCAGCGTAGTGCAGGGCACCTACAATGAGCAGTTCTTC.

The V call is TRBV27, the J call TRBJ2-7; 10 nucleotides agree with TRBD2. V was clipped by 6 bases and J by 0 bases; unmatched bases: 11. The germline CDR1 and CDR2 sequences are MNHEY and SMNVEV (reference sequence). This CDR3 contains 17 residues. The CDR3 DNA follows: TGTGCCAGCAGAGGTCTAGCGGGGGTTCGGAGCTCCTACGAGCAGTACTTC. It translates to CASRGLAGVRSSYEQYF.

This sequence joins TRBV7-3 and TRBJ1-2; 11 nucleotides align to TRBD1. This CDR3 is 14 amino acids long. J gave up 7 bases and V 5 bases, and 6 bases lay outside the gene matches. Germline loops: CDR1 SGHTA, CDR2 FQGTGA. The CDR3 DNA is TGTGCCAGCAGCCTAGGGACAGGGGGAGGTGGCTACACCTTC. Translating gives CASSLGTGGGGYTF.

The rearrangement links TRBV7-1 to TRBJ2-6; D is possibly TRBD1 (6 bases). TRBV7-1 is flagged as an ORF with uncertain function. Trimming removed 2 bases at V and 0 bases at J, with 32 bases between. This CDR3 comprises 24 residues. The CDR3 DNA reads TGTGCCAGCAGCTCACTGCGATCGACCGATCGTGGACAGAGCCTTAGCTCTGGGGCCAACGTCCTGACTTTC. Its protein is CASSSLRSTDRGQSLSSGANVLTF.

The rearrangement links TRBV4-1 to TRBJ2-5, with a possible D match to TRBD2 (5 bases). The end of the DNA fits TRBJ2-7 better, so the J call may be wrong. CDR1 and CDR2 from the germline V gene are MGHRA and YSYEKL. The CDR3 covers 14 residues. CDR3: CASSQDERGSEQYF. CDR3 in DNA: TGCGCCAGCAGCCAAGATGAACGGGGATCCGAGCAGTACTTC.

The chain employs TRBV28 and TRBJ2-7; 10 positions match TRBD1. V lost 2 bases, J lost 5 bases, and 9 bases stayed unmatched. Germline V CDR1 and CDR2: MDHEN, SYDVKM. The CDR3 loop spans 16 amino acids. The CDR3 coding sequence is TGTGCCAGCAGTTTACAAGCCAGACAGGGGGCCAACGAGCAGTACTTC. It encodes CASSLQARQGANEQYF.